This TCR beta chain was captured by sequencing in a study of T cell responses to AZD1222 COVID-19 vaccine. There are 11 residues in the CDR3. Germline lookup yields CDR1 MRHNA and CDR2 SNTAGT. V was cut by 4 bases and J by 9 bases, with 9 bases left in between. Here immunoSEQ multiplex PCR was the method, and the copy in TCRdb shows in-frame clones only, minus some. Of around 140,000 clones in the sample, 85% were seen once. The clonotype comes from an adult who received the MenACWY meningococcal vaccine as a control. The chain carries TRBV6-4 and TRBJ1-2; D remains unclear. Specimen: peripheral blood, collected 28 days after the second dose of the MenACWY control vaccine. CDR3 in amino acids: CASSAGYSYTF. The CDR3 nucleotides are TGTGCCAGCAGTGCGGGGTATAGCTACACCTTC.